This T cell receptor (beta chain) emerged from a study of cytomegalovirus exposure and HLA in healthy donors. Whole-study findings and limits: TCR beta sequences numbering about 17,000 were associated with HLA alleles at 0.05 false discovery rate in a later analysis.

V shed 3 bases, J shed 4 bases, and the junction held 3 bases outside the gene matches. This CDR3 contains 14 residues. The germline CDR1 and CDR2 sequences are SGHAT and FQNNGV. In the PCR, 60 Vbeta and 13 Jbeta primers were used. Some clones are missing from TCRdb's copy, which holds only in-frame ones; the method was immunoSEQ multiplex PCR. The sample shows approximately 100,000 clones, around 80% of them seen only once. Points on this clone: Its antigen is currently unknown.

The rearrangement joins TRBV11-2 to TRBJ1-3, with 7 bases matching TRBD1. The sequence was collected from a female donor in good health and CMV-seronegative. Material for sequencing was PBMCs. The CDR3 nucleotides are TGTGCCAGCAGCTTTCGGACAGGAGGAAACACCATATATTTT. Protein product: CASSFRTGGNTIYF.